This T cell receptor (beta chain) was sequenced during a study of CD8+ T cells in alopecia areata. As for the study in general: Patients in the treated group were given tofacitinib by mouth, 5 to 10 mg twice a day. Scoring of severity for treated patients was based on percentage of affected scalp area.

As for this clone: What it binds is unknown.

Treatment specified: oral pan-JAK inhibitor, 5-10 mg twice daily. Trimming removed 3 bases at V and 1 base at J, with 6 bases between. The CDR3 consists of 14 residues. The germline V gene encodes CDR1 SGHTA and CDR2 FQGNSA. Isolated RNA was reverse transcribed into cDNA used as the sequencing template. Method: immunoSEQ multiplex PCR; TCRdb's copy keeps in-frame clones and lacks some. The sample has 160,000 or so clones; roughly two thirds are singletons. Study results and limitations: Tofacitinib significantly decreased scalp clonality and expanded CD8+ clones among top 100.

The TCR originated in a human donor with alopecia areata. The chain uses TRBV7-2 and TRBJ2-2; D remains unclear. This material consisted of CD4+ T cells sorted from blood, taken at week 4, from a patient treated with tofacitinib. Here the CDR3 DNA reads TGTGCCAGCAGCTTGGGGATGAACACCGGGGAGCTGTTTTTT. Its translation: CASSLGMNTGELFF.